Presented here are 6 T cell receptor beta chains from one specimen sequenced in a study of response to subunit inactivated influenza vaccine. TCRdb reprocessed the RT-PCR reads with MiXCR, giving one entry per CDR3 protein. The sample yields fewer than 550,000 distinct CDR3 sequences, around 25% seen once. The sequences come from CD4+ T cells sorted from PBMCs, collected around 5 days after vaccination. The receptors come from a man in his forties or fifties who received an inactivated influenza vaccine.

The chain carries TRBV7-3 and TRBJ2-7; 9 nucleotides match TRBD2. Germline V gene data show CDR1 as SGHTA and CDR2 as FQGTGA. This CDR3 region has 15 residues. The V and J ends lost 5 bases and 0 bases, in that order; junction bases with no gene match: 5. DNA of the CDR3: TGTGCCAGCAGCCCTAGTAGCGGGAGCTCCTACGAGCAGTACTTC. Translated: CASSPSSGSSYEQYF.

This clonotype occurred a few times. The chain joins TRBV12-3 or TRBV12-4 to TRBJ2-2; tentatively, D is TRBD1 (5 bases). The length of the CDR3 is 15 residues. Trimming shortened V by 3 bases and J by 5 bases, and 13 bases separated the two germline ends. CDR3 sequence reads: CASSFEQVQTGELFF. The CDR3 DNA is TGTGCCAGCAGTTTCGAACAGGTTCAAACCGGGGAGCTGTTTTTT.

This clonotype has a handful of counts. The chain employs TRBV27 and TRBJ2-3; 11 positions match TRBD2. The CDR3 has 16 amino acids. Germline trimming cut 6 bases from V and 4 bases from J; bases unmatched to any gene: 9. The V gene's germline CDR1 is MNHEY and CDR2 SMNVEV (reference sequence). The chain's CDR3 is CASSLFPSGRSDTQYF. The CDR3, as DNA: TGTGCCAGCAGCCTATTTCCTAGCGGGAGGTCAGATACGCAGTATTTT.

The chain couples TRBV12-3 or TRBV12-4 to TRBJ1-4, with D possibly being TRBD1 (6 bases). V gave up 2 bases and J gave up 6 bases, with 10 bases separating them. This CDR3 region has 14 residues. The DNA of the CDR3 is TGTGCCAGCAGTTTAAGAGGGGGGGATGAAAAACTGTTTTTT. Amino acids: CASSLRGGDEKLFF.

This rearrangement joins TRBV20-1 to TRBJ2-7; D is undetermined. Trimming took off 3 bases at V and 3 bases at J, with 9 bases between the two ends. Germline assignment: CDR1 DFQATT and CDR2 SNEGSKA (reference sequence). The CDR3 covers 12 residues. The CDR3 DNA reads TGCAGTGCTAGCCCCGGTTTCTACGAGCAGTACTTC. It specifies CSASPGFYEQYF.

With regard to this clonotype: An end of the junction differs from the germline gene, which may be a read error. The chain has TRBV7-7 and TRBJ2-1; the match to TRBD2 covers 9 bases. CDR3 size: 15 residues. The V gene's germline CDR1 is SSHAT and CDR2 FNYEAQ (reference sequence). CDR3 protein: CASSAGGSSYNEQFF. The CDR3 nucleotides read TGTGCTAGCAGCGCGGGGGGGAGCTCCTACAATGAGCAGTTCTTC.